One and the same sample provided the 17 T cell receptor beta chains below, sequenced in a study of blood T cell repertoires in COVID-19. Data came from immunoSEQ multiplex PCR; TCRdb stores just in-frame clones and leaves some out. The repertoire consists of roughly 400,000 clones, with around 87% occurring once and the leading ten covering around 10%. Sequencing was done on a sample of PBMCs or T cells enriched from blood (not recorded which). Every receptor here comes from a woman in her fifties or sixties who had recovered from COVID-19.

This clone was observed once. This rearrangement joins TRBV30 to TRBJ1-1; maybe TRBD1 (5 bases). V was cut by 3 bases and J by 3 bases, with 11 bases left in between. The V gene's germline CDR1 is GTSNPN and CDR2 SVGIG (reference sequence). The CDR3 has 13 amino acids. CDR3 DNA: TGTGCCTGGAGGGGGGACTGGGACACTGAAGCTTTCTTT. Translation gives CAWRGDWDTEAFF.

V usage is TRBV6-5 and J usage is TRBJ1-2, with D possibly matching TRBD1 (5 bases). V shed 4 bases and J shed 8 bases, with 14 bases lying between them. The CDR3 covers 13 residues. Germline assignment: CDR1 MNHEY and CDR2 SVGAGI. As DNA, the CDR3 is TGTGCCAGCAGTTTGGCGGGGACCTGGGGCTACACCTTC. This encodes CASSLAGTWGYTF.

V and J are TRBV18 and TRBJ1-2; no firm D call. Germline values: CDR1 KGHSH, CDR2 LQKENI. CDR3 length equals 12 residues. Trimming took off 3 bases at V and 3 bases at J, with 5 bases between the two ends. The CDR3: CASSPTDYGYTF. CDR3 nucleotides: TGTGCCAGCTCACCCACAGACTATGGCTACACCTTC. Variable domain in full (rest from reference TRBV18 and TRBJ1-2): NAGVMQNPRHLVRRRGQEARLRCSPMKGHSHVYWYRQLPEEGLKFMVYLQKENIIDESGMPKERFSAEFPKEGPSILRIQQVVRGDSAAYFCASSPTDYGYTFGSGTRLTVV.

The genes are TRBV18 and TRBJ1-5, with 8 bases fitting TRBD1. V was pared by 6 bases and J by 3 bases, with 4 bases of the junction left unmatched. The germline V gene encodes CDR1 KGHSH and CDR2 LQKENI. The CDR3 has 14 residues. CDR3 coding DNA: TGTGCCAGCTCGTCGGACAGGGCCAATCAGCCCCAGCATTTT. Translating gives CASSSDRANQPQHF.

The chain carries TRBV19 and TRBJ1-1, with 8 bases matching TRBD1. CDR1 is LNHDA, CDR2 SQIVND, per germline (reference sequence). Losses at the gene ends were 7 bases for V and 1 base for J; bases not matched to a gene: 8. This CDR3 has 15 residues. The CDR3 DNA follows: TGTGCCAGTACGTGGACAGGGCTGACGAACACTGAAGCTTTCTTT. Translating it yields CASTWTGLTNTEAFF. Supplemented by reference TRBV19 and TRBJ1-1, the full variable domain reads DGGITQSPKYLFRKEGQNVTLSCEQNLNHDAMYWYRQDPGQGLRLIYYSQIVNDFQKGDIAEGYSVSREKKESFPLTVTSAQKNPTAFYLCASTWTGLTNTEAFFGQGTRLTVV.

The chain recombines TRBV19 with TRBJ2-1; D possibly corresponds to TRBD1 (6 bases). Trimming left V 5 bases short and J 13 bases short, with 15 bases between. Germline CDR1 LNHDA, CDR2 SQIVND (reference sequence). The CDR3 is made up of 12 amino acids. The CDR3 reads CASSQDRMKQFF. CDR3 DNA sequence: TGTGCCAGTAGTCAAGACAGGATGAAACAGTTCTTC.

The sample holds one count of this clone. The chain links TRBV6-5 to TRBJ1-4; D is unresolved. CDR1 MNHEY and CDR2 SVGAGI come from the germline V gene. With 4 bases removed from V and 7 bases from J, the gap between germline ends came to 13 bases. This CDR3 comprises 14 residues. CDR3 sequence (DNA): TGTGCCAGCAGTTCCGGCGGCTGGAGTGAAAAACTGTTTTTT. Its translation: CASSSGGWSEKLFF.

This rearrangement joins TRBV5-1 to TRBJ1-5, with D tentatively TRBD1 (6 bases). Germline CDR1 reads SGHRS; CDR2 reads YFSETQ. The CDR3 contains 16 residues. V gave up 4 bases and J gave up 4 bases, with 18 bases separating them. DNA of the CDR3: TGCGCCAGCAGCCTCAGTGGTAGAGGGGGAAATCAGCCCCAGCATTTT. Its translation: CASSLSGRGGNQPQHF.

The chain has TRBV4-1 and TRBJ2-1, with 8 bases identical to TRBD2. V was clipped by 0 bases and J by 0 bases; unmatched bases: 10. The CDR3 totals 19 residues. CDR1 and CDR2 (germline): MGHRA, YSYEKL. CDR3 sequence: CASSQDWGSGGSSYNEQFF. The CDR3 DNA follows: TGCGCCAGCAGCCAAGATTGGGGAAGCGGGGGAAGCTCCTACAATGAGCAGTTCTTC.

The chain uses TRBV7-2 and TRBJ2-1; 7 nucleotides match TRBD2. Germline trimming cut 3 bases from V and 8 bases from J; bases unmatched to any gene: 13. The V gene's germline CDR1 is SGHTA and CDR2 FQGNSA. The CDR3 sequence is 16 residues long. The CDR3: CASSFRDYYTPHEQFF. The CDR3 DNA follows: TGTGCCAGCAGCTTTAGGGACTACTATACCCCCCATGAGCAGTTCTTC. Filled out from reference TRBV7-2 and TRBJ2-1, the complete variable domain reads GAGVSQSPSNKVTEKGKDVELRCDPISGHTALYWYRQSLGQGLEFLIYFQGNSAPDKSGLPSDRFSAERTGGSVSTLTIQRTQQEDSAVYLCASSFRDYYTPHEQFFGPGTRLTVL.

This sequence joins TRBV4-3 and TRBJ2-3, with a tentative D call TRBD2 (5 bases). This CDR3 has 18 residues. Germline V lookup: CDR1 LGHNA, CDR2 YSLEER. The V end was cut by 0 bases, the J end by 0 bases, with 16 bases between. This CDR3 is CASSQDPTRFRSTDTQYF. Written as DNA, the CDR3 is TGCGCCAGCAGCCAAGACCCTACTAGATTCCGAAGCACAGATACGCAGTATTTT.

V and J are TRBV9 and TRBJ1-2; 8 bases fit TRBD1. Germline-derived CDR1 and CDR2 are SGDLS and YYNGEE. The CDR3 covers 13 residues. The J segment lost 5 bases and the V segment lost 6 bases, leaving 6 bases of the junction unmatched. The CDR3 spells CASTTGGNYGYTF. DNA for the CDR3: TGTGCCAGCACAACAGGGGGTAATTATGGCTACACCTTC.

The rearrangement joins TRBV5-1 to TRBJ2-5, with D hard to call. V was pared by 1 base and J by 3 bases, with 4 bases between. Germline lookup yields CDR1 SGHRS and CDR2 YFSETQ. The CDR3 consists of 12 residues. The CDR3 region has the DNA TGCGCCAGCAGCTTGACGGAAGAGACCCAGTACTTC. It yields the protein CASSLTEETQYF. The whole variable domain, remainder taken from reference TRBV5-1 and TRBJ2-5, is KAGVTQTPRYLIKTRGQQVTLSCSPISGHRSVSWYQQTPGQGLQFLFEYFSETQRNKGNFPGRFSGRQFSNSRSEMNVSTLELGDSALYLCASSLTEETQYFGPGTRLLVL.

The CDR3 nucleotides read TGTGCCAGCAGTCCACTGGACAGGGGTAATAATTCACCCCTCCACTTT. Protein sequence: CASSPLDRGNNSPLHF. The genes are TRBV27 and TRBJ1-6, with 9 bases fitting TRBD1. The J segment lost 5 bases and the V segment lost 5 bases, leaving 7 bases of the junction unmatched. Germline CDR1 reads MNHEY; CDR2 reads SMNVEV (reference sequence). CDR3 length: 16 residues.

Only a few counts were recorded for this clone. This CDR3 is CARSSDNQETQYF. In DNA, the CDR3 is TGTGCCAGAAGTTCGGACAACCAAGAGACCCAGTACTTC. The V and J genes are TRBV2 and TRBJ2-5; TRBD1 is a possible D gene (5 bases). The CDR3 contains 13 residues. Germline V gene data show CDR1 as SNHLY and CDR2 as FYNNEI. Trimming stripped 9 bases from V and 0 bases from J, with 11 bases between. The whole variable domain, remainder taken from reference TRBV2 and TRBJ2-5, is EPEVTQTPSHQVTQMGQEVILRCVPISNHLYFYWYRQILGQKVEFLVSFYNNEISEKSEIFDDQFSVERPDGSNFTLKIRSTKLEDSAMYFCARSSDNQETQYFGPGTRLLVL.

V is TRBV28 and J is TRBJ1-2; D is possibly TRBD1 (6 bases). V dropped 3 bases and J dropped 3 bases, with 11 bases sitting between them. CDR1 and CDR2 (germline): MDHEN, SYDVKM. This CDR3 contains 14 residues. Here the CDR3 reads CASSFSGGDYGYTF. CDR3 in DNA: TGTGCCAGCAGTTTCTCGGGGGGCGACTATGGCTACACCTTC.

This clone was counted a single time. The chain is built from TRBV5-4 and TRBJ1-4; no clear D gene. V gave up 3 bases and J gave up 3 bases, with 15 bases separating them. Germline V gene lookup returns CDR1 SGHNT and CDR2 YYREEE (reference sequence). The CDR3 spans 16 residues. The CDR3 protein is CASSSQKSSPNEKLFF. CDR3 DNA sequence: TGTGCCAGCAGCTCGCAGAAGTCTTCGCCTAATGAAAAACTGTTTTTT.